This TCR beta chain came from a study of monozygotic twins with inflammatory bowel disease. Following a re-call of the 5' RACE reads, TCRdb has one entry per CDR3 protein and lacks DNA. This repertoire comprises 350,000 to 550,000 distinct CDR3 sequences; its ten largest clones make up about 2.3%. Sequencing input: blood. The clonotype was recovered from a human donor with ulcerative colitis or Crohn's disease, or a healthy co-twin of an affected twin (not recorded which).

CDR3 amino acids: CASSTPYDRDYGYTF. V and J are TRBV7-9 and TRBJ1-2; with no DNA, the TCRdb D assignment of TRBD1 cannot be verified. The CDR3 runs 15 residues. Per the germline V gene, CDR1 is SEHNR and CDR2 is FQNEAQ (reference sequence).